These T cell receptor beta chains were read from a single sample in a study of T cells after yellow fever vaccination. TCRdb processed the 5' RACE reads anew with MiXCR; each CDR3 protein has one entry. Of some 100,000 distinct CDR3 sequences listed, almost 9% are singletons. This specimen consisted of CD8+ T cells not binding an NS4B(214-222) dextramer, sorted from PBMCs, obtained around 14 days after the first yellow fever vaccination. The origin of the receptors is a young man who received the YFV17D yellow fever vaccine. CDR3s include the opening cysteine and the closing phenylalanine or tryptophan. The D gene is left open where the match is weak. Clone size is stated in some rows and not others, as once, few, many or a class when expanded.

DNA	CDR3	V	J	size	length	D
TGCGCCAGCAGCCAAGATGTCCATGGCGCCGCCTACAATGAGCAGTTCTTC	CASSQDVHGAAYNEQFF	TRBV4-3	TRBJ2-1	.	17	.
TGTGCCAGCAGCCAAGGATATTCGTTCCCCATCGAGCAGTACTTC	CASSQGYSFPIEQYF	TRBV14	TRBJ2-7	many	15	.
TGTGCCAGCAGCCACCTCACGAGGAATCAAGAGACCCAGTACTTC	CASSHLTRNQETQYF	TRBV5-4	TRBJ2-5	.	15	.
TGTGCCATCAGTGAAACAGGGGGATCCTACGAGCAGTACTTC	CAISETGGSYEQYF	TRBV10-3	TRBJ2-7	.	14	TRBD1
TGTGCCAGCAGCTTGAGACATTGGGACACTGAAGCTTTCTTT	CASSLRHWDTEAFF	TRBV5-6	TRBJ1-1	.	14	.
TGTGCCAGCAGCCAAGATGTAGGGTACACCGGGGAGCTGTTTTTT	CASSQDVGYTGELFF	TRBV3-1	TRBJ2-2	few	15	.
TGCAGTGCTAGAGATCCGACCAACAATGAGCAGTTCTTC	CSARDPTNNEQFF	TRBV20-1	TRBJ2-1	few	13	.
TGTGCCATCAGTGAGTCTTTAATAGCGGGGGTAAGTGAGCAGTTCTTC	CAISESLIAGVSEQFF	TRBV10-3	TRBJ2-1	few	16	TRBD2
TGCGCCAGCAGCCCAGCCGGTCGGAAAGGGCAGTATTTT	CASSPAGRKGQYF	TRBV4-1	TRBJ2-3	few	13	.
TGTGCCAGCAGTTTTAGAAACAGGGGGTCAGAGACCCAGTACTTC	CASSFRNRGSETQYF	TRBV12-3/TRBV12-4	TRBJ2-5	few	15	TRBD1